This T cell receptor beta chain was identified in a study of cytomegalovirus exposure and HLA in healthy donors. Study as a whole: Of 300 to 500 genotyped donors, about 80% clustered with self-reported Caucasian donors.

Study-level findings and limits: Follow-up analysis later connected one missense variant in DCLRE1C with trimming of TCR beta V- and J-genes.

Vbeta (60) and Jbeta (13) primers were used in the PCR. Sequenced by immunoSEQ multiplex PCR; TCRdb stores in-frame clones only, minus some. The sample consists of 150,000 or so clones, approximately 70% of them appearing once. Concerning this clone: No antigen is known for it.

This CDR3 comprises 18 residues. Trimming took off 1 base at V and 0 bases at J, with 18 bases between the two ends. Germline lookup yields CDR1 LNHDA and CDR2 SQIVND (reference sequence). This chain connects TRBV19 to TRBJ1-2; unclear D gene. This sequence was found in a woman aged 18-29 years in good health and CMV-seronegative. The source material was PBMCs. CDR3 in amino acids: CASSIVGPRGGSNYGYTF. CDR3 DNA sequence: TGTGCCAGTAGTATAGTAGGCCCTCGGGGAGGATCTAACTATGGCTACACCTTC.